What follows describes a single T cell receptor (beta chain). This sample was included in a study of cytomegalovirus exposure and HLA in healthy donors. Trimming removed 2 bases from V and 8 bases from J, with 15 bases in between. Germline V gene lookup returns CDR1 MDHEN and CDR2 SYDVKM. The CDR3 runs 14 residues. The PCR made use of 60 Vbeta and 13 Jbeta primers. Some clones are missing from TCRdb's copy, which holds only in-frame ones; the method was immunoSEQ multiplex PCR. Among over 150,000 clones listed, 60% to 85% were seen once. Sample: PBMCs. The genes are TRBV28 and TRBJ1-2, with a possible D match to TRBD1 (6 bases). This TCR was sampled from a woman between 18 and 30 years old in good health and CMV-seronegative. The DNA of the CDR3 is TGTGCCAGCAGTTTAAGGGGGGGGGCTAGCGGCTACACCTTC. Residues: CASSLRGGASGYTF.